The source of this TCR beta chain is a study of tumor-infiltrating lymphocytes in primary liver carcinoma. This CDR3 is 14 amino acids long. Germline V gene sequence: CDR1 SGHTA, CDR2 FQGTGA. Investigators took RNA and DNA out together from roughly 20-30 mg of unsorted bulk tissue. Through surgical resection, the patients' primary liver carcinoma was treated. A primer matching the constant region was used to make TCR beta cDNA from approximately 0.45 ug of total RNA. Each TCR beta library was derived from three nested multiplex PCR rounds that employed slightly modified ARM-PCR. Running 9 to 11 cycles apiece, the first two PCR rounds relied on TRBV1-TRBV30 forward primers together with a C-beta reverse primer. In TCRdb, the multiplex PCR reads were re-called with MiXCR into one record per CDR3 protein. The table has 99,000 or so distinct CDR3 sequences, roughly 69% seen once. This clonotype showed up just once. A read error may explain this, as a much larger clone is one base away.

The sequencing input was liver tumor tissue from sampling region 5. Subset denoted: tumor region T5, tumor centre. This sequence joins TRBV7-3 and TRBJ2-1; perhaps TRBD2 as D (6 bases). The sequence derives from a woman aged 60-70 years with primary liver carcinoma and hepatitis B virus infection. CDR3 DNA sequence: TGTGGCAGCAGCTCTACCCGGGACTTCAATGAGCAGTTCTTC. Translation: CGSSSTRDFNEQFF.